Listed here are 11 T cell receptor beta chains from one sample, sequenced in a study of Ad26.COV2.S vaccination and SARS-CoV-2 variants. Produced via immunoSEQ multiplex PCR; TCRdb's table is partial and in-frame only. The sample has some 480,000 clones; about 83% are singletons. Treatment noted: approximately 18 received Ad26.COV2.S at low or high dose, single or two shots; about five received placebo; per-sample allocation not given. The investigators took samples on day 63 after the first vaccine or placebo injection. The input for sequencing was peripheral blood, taken in a trial of Ad26.COV2.S vaccine versus placebo. These receptor sequences come from a person aged 18-65 years who received the Ad26.COV2.S COVID-19 vaccine or a placebo.

The CDR3 loop is CASSFGPTGSSETQYF. The CDR3 coding sequence is TGTGCCAGCAGTTTCGGTCCGACAGGATCCTCGGAGACCCAGTACTTC. V usage is TRBV28 and J usage is TRBJ2-5; possible D gene TRBD1, 6 bases. CDR1 and CDR2 from the germline V gene are MDHEN and SYDVKM. CDR3 size: 16 residues. The ends were cut back, 3 bases at V and 5 bases at J, with 19 bases in the middle.

This clone was counted between two and nine times. The J gene is TRBJ2-2, the V gene TRBV5-4; no clear D gene. The CDR3 has 12 residues. Between the trimmed V and J ends, which lost 7 bases and 1 base, there was a span of 5 bases. The germline gives CDR1 SGHNT, CDR2 YYREEE (reference sequence). This CDR3 is CASGVNTGELFF. The CDR3 DNA is TGTGCCAGCGGGGTGAACACCGGGGAGCTGTTTTTT.

The chain employs TRBV15 and TRBJ1-2; D remains unclear. This CDR3 comprises 13 residues. V was trimmed by 5 bases and J by 3 bases, leaving 10 bases between them. CDR1 is LNHNV and CDR2 is YYDKDF in the germline V gene (reference sequence). The CDR3 DNA follows: TGTGCCACCAGCCCGGACGGATACTATGGCTACACCTTC. Translated: CATSPDGYYGYTF. The entire variable domain, with the rest obtained from reference TRBV15 and TRBJ1-2, is as follows: DAMVIQNPRYQVTQFGKPVTLSCSQTLNHNVMYWYQQKSSQAPKLLFHYYDKDFNNEADTPDNFQSRRPNTSFCFLDIRSPGLGDTAMYLCATSPDGYYGYTFGSGTRLTVV.

Only a few counts were recorded for this clone. CDR3 sequence: CASSEGWSLTDTQYF. The DNA for the CDR3 is TGTGCCAGCAGTGAAGGCTGGTCTCTCACAGATACGCAGTATTTT. The chain couples TRBV2 to TRBJ2-3; D unclear. CDR3 size: 15 residues. V gave up 1 base and J gave up 2 bases, with 10 bases separating them. The germline gives CDR1 SNHLY, CDR2 FYNNEI.

The chain couples TRBV30 to TRBJ2-5; TRBD2 aligns across 10 bases. Trimming at V came to 5 bases and at J to 5 bases, leaving 8 bases not matched to a gene. Per the germline V gene, CDR1 is GTSNPN and CDR2 is SVGIG (reference sequence). The CDR3 runs to 14 residues. The CDR3, as DNA: TGTGCCTGGGACAGGGAGGGACTAGCGGAGACCCAGTACTTC. It yields the protein CAWDREGLAETQYF.

This clone was counted only a few times. The chain employs TRBV11-2 and TRBJ1-5; D is possibly TRBD1 (6 bases). V dropped 5 bases and J dropped 0 bases, with 11 bases sitting between them. Germline V lookup: CDR1 SGHAT, CDR2 FQNNGV. This CDR3 is 15 amino acids long. The CDR3 bases are TGTGCCAGCAGCCGCACAGGGTCTAGCAATCAGCCCCAGCATTTT. Amino acid sequence: CASSRTGSSNQPQHF.

The chain uses TRBV4-3 and TRBJ1-1; D call uncertain. CDR3 length: 14 residues. CDR1 LGHNA and CDR2 YSLEER come from the germline V gene. Trimming left V 0 bases short and J 4 bases short, with 9 bases between. The CDR3 coding sequence is TGCGCCAGCAGCCAAGACCCTAGGACCACTGAAGCTTTCTTT. This codes for CASSQDPRTTEAFF.

This clone has a single count. The chain's CDR3 is CASSTTGFGGYTF. The CDR3 DNA reads as TGTGCCAGCAGCACCACAGGTTTTGGTGGCTACACCTTC. The chain recombines TRBV12-3 or TRBV12-4 with TRBJ1-2; D may be TRBD1 (5 bases). V was pared by 6 bases and J by 7 bases, with 15 bases between. The CDR3 contains 13 residues.

This chain joins TRBV2 and TRBJ2-7; 13 nucleotides match TRBD2. J lost 5 bases, V lost 6 bases, and 7 bases had no gene match. The CDR3 contains 15 residues. Germline CDR1 reads SNHLY; CDR2 reads FYNNEI. The CDR3 nucleotides read TGTGCCAGCAGCGGACTAGCGGGAGTTATGAACGAGCAGTACTTC. Translated, it gives CASSGLAGVMNEQYF.

This clone was counted between two and nine times. The chain combines TRBV30 with TRBJ1-4, with 8 bases that match TRBD1. Trimming took 3 bases from V and 7 from J; bases not matched to a gene: 10. Germline values: CDR1 GTSNPN, CDR2 SVGIG (reference sequence). The CDR3 consists of 15 residues. The CDR3 DNA follows: TGTGCCTGGAGCGAACTCCAGGGGGCAGTTGAAAAACTGTTTTTT. It is translated as CAWSELQGAVEKLFF.

This clone was observed once. CDR3 residues: CATRQSGDVNEKLFF. The CDR3 nucleotides are TGTGCCACCCGTCAATCGGGAGACGTGAATGAAAAACTGTTTTTT. This chain joins TRBV19 and TRBJ1-4; no reliable D call. In germline, CDR1 is LNHDA, CDR2 SQIVND (reference sequence). V was cut by 10 bases and J by 5 bases, with 20 bases left in between. This CDR3 has 15 amino acids.